This T cell receptor beta chain was obtained from a study of regulatory T cells in long-lasting Graves disease. The CDR3 totals 14 residues. Trimming shortened V by 5 bases and J by 8 bases, and 13 bases separated the two germline ends. CDR1 LNHDA and CDR2 SQIVND come from the germline V gene (reference sequence). The time point here: newly diagnosed GD, antithyroid drugs for less than 3 months. The TCR library was made from RNA that had been extracted from PBMCs in TRIzol. Into tubes containing EDTA, approximately 9 milliliters of peripheral blood were drawn. Study-level results: Under persistent disease, TRBV28, TRBJ1-2 and TRBJ2-5 were used preferentially. Researchers reported studying only peripheral blood, not thyroid tissue.

Arm-PCR of CDR3 regions with iRepertoire HTBI primers generated TCR beta libraries. In the study's own analysis: Throughout the samples, researchers identified roughly 57 TRBV and 14 TRBJ segments. MiXCR was run by TCRdb on the multiplex PCR reads, yielding one entry per CDR3 protein. V and J calls and clone size were set by TCRdb, not the authors. The top ten clones hold about two fifths of a sample with fewer than 350,000 distinct CDR3 sequences, about a sixth of them seen once. This clonotype occurred many times. The antigen is unknown. This rearrangement joins TRBV19 to TRBJ1-6; the D gene is possibly TRBD1 (5 bases). The specimen comprised peripheral blood mononuclear cells (PBMCs), sampled at new diagnosis, from a patient treated with antithyroid drugs. The sequence was obtained from a female donor with Graves disease. The CDR3 protein is CASSRTGGDSPLHF. In DNA form, the CDR3 reads TGTGCCAGTAGTCGCACTGGGGGGGATTCACCCCTCCACTTT.